These T cell receptor beta chains were read from a single sample in a study of T cell responses to AZD1222 COVID-19 vaccine. Some clones are missing from TCRdb's copy, which holds only in-frame ones; the method was immunoSEQ multiplex PCR. This sample has some 78,000 clones; about 83% occur once, and the top ten carry about 1.3%. This material consisted of peripheral blood, taken 28 days after the second AZD1222 dose. The receptors come from an adult who received the AZD1222 COVID-19 vaccine. The CDR3 runs from the conserved cysteine through the conserved F or W. D genes are given only for firm matches. The size of a clone is reported for some rows only, either as once, few or many, or as a class for expanded clones.

V: TRBV5-6
J: TRBJ1-2
D: NA
size: NA
DNA: TGTGCCAGCAGCGGTGGACTCCTCTCCAACTATGGCTACACCTTC
CDR3: CASSGGLLSNYGYTF

V: TRBV28
J: TRBJ2-7
D: TRBD2
size: NA
DNA: TGTGCCAGCAGCTCCGGGACTAGCGGGCCGTGGGAGCAGTACTTC
CDR3: CASSSGTSGPWEQYF

V: TRBV7-2
J: TRBJ1-6
D: NA
size: NA
DNA: TGTGCCAGCAGCTCCCGGGACGCCAGTAATTCACCCCTCCACTTT
CDR3: CASSSRDASNSPLHF

V: TRBV11-2
J: TRBJ2-1
D: TRBD2
size: NA
DNA: TGTGCCAGCAGCTTAGCCCGGGGACTAGCGGGAGCAACCTACAATGAGCAGTTCTTC
CDR3: CASSLARGLAGATYNEQFF

V: TRBV19
J: TRBJ1-5
D: NA
size: NA
DNA: TGTGCCAGCACGACCGTGGGGGGGTCGGGCAATCAGCCCCAGCATTTT
CDR3: CASTTVGGSGNQPQHF

V: TRBV5-1
J: TRBJ2-5
D: NA
size: NA
DNA: TGCGCCAGCAGCTTCGGGGGCTTGGAAGAGACCCAGTACTTC
CDR3: CASSFGGLEETQYF

V: TRBV28
J: TRBJ1-2
D: NA
size: few
DNA: TGTGCCAGCAGCCAAGGACGGGCTAACTATGGCTACACCTTC
CDR3: CASSQGRANYGYTF

V: TRBV24-1
J: TRBJ1-5
D: NA
size: NA
DNA: TGTGCCACCAGTGATAGGACCGTCTCGCAGCCCCAGCATTTT
CDR3: CATSDRTVSQPQHF

V: TRBV4-3
J: TRBJ1-2
D: TRBD1
size: NA
DNA: TGCGCCAGCAGCCCGGGACAGGTCTATGGCTACACCTTC
CDR3: CASSPGQVYGYTF

V: TRBV6-5
J: TRBJ1-2
D: NA
size: NA
DNA: TGTGCCAGCAGTAATCGTACAGGGTTAGGGGGCTACACCTTC
CDR3: CASSNRTGLGGYTF

V: TRBV9
J: TRBJ1-2
D: TRBD1
size: NA
DNA: TGTGCCAGCTACTCAACAGGGGGTGGGTATGGCTACACCTTC
CDR3: CASYSTGGGYGYTF

V: TRBV27
J: TRBJ2-5
D: TRBD2
size: NA
DNA: TGTGCCAGCAGCCGGGGGGGTGGGGAGACCCAGTACTTC
CDR3: CASSRGGGETQYF

V: TRBV28
J: TRBJ2-1
D: NA
size: NA
DNA: TGTGCCAGCAGTTTGAGCAGGGATGAGCAGTTCTTC
CDR3: CASSLSRDEQFF

V: TRBV5-1
J: TRBJ1-4
D: NA
size: NA
DNA: TGCGCCAGCAGGCTACAGGCAGCAACTAATGAAAAACTGTTTTTT
CDR3: CASRLQAATNEKLFF

V: TRBV30
J: TRBJ2-2
D: NA
size: NA
DNA: TGTGCCTGGAGTGGTGGGCCTGACACCGGGGAGCTGTTTTTT
CDR3: CAWSGGPDTGELFF

V: TRBV2
J: TRBJ1-2
D: NA
size: NA
DNA: TGTGCCAGCAGTGAAGGAGAGACAGCTTTCTATGGCTACACCTTC
CDR3: CASSEGETAFYGYTF

V: TRBV5-4
J: TRBJ2-5
D: NA
size: NA
DNA: TGTGCCAGCAGCTTTCGGGGGTTCCAAGAGACCCAGTACTTC
CDR3: CASSFRGFQETQYF

V: TRBV19
J: TRBJ2-5
D: NA
size: NA
DNA: TGTGCCAGTAGTTGGCAGGGAGAGACCCAGTACTTC
CDR3: CASSWQGETQYF

V: TRBV7-2
J: TRBJ2-4
D: NA
size: NA
DNA: TGTGCCAGCAGCTTAAGGGTAGGATATCAAAACATTCAGTACTTC
CDR3: CASSLRVGYQNIQYF

V: TRBV28
J: TRBJ1-2
D: TRBD1
size: NA
DNA: TGTGCCCATAGAGAGGTGACAGGGGGGAGTGGTGGCTACACCTTC
CDR3: CAHREVTGGSGGYTF

V: TRBV28
J: TRBJ2-7
D: TRBD2
size: NA
DNA: TGTGCCAGCAGTTCGGGACTAGCGGTTTTGGAGGAGCAGTACTTC
CDR3: CASSSGLAVLEEQYF

V: TRBV6-5
J: TRBJ1-2
D: NA
size: few
DNA: TGTGCCAGCAGTTCCCAGCTCTATGGCTACACCTTC
CDR3: CASSSQLYGYTF

V: TRBV7-2
J: TRBJ2-5
D: TRBD2
size: once
DNA: TGTGCCAGCAGCCAGACTAGCGGGGGTGGCCAAGAGACCCAGTACTTC
CDR3: CASSQTSGGGQETQYF

V: TRBV19
J: TRBJ2-7
D: TRBD2
size: NA
DNA: TGTGCCAGTAGTACGCCATATGGCGGGAGCTCCTACGAGCAGTACTTC
CDR3: CASSTPYGGSSYEQYF

V: TRBV12-3/TRBV12-4
J: TRBJ1-1
D: NA
size: NA
DNA: TGTGCCAGCAGAGCCCTTTCGGGCACTGAAGCTTTCTTT
CDR3: CASRALSGTEAFF

V: TRBV6-6
J: TRBJ1-2
D: NA
size: once
DNA: TGTGCCATAGGGACCGACACTAACTATGGCTACACCTTC
CDR3: CAIGTDTNYGYTF

V: TRBV19
J: TRBJ2-4
D: TRBD2
size: NA
DNA: TGTGCCAGTAGTATGGACCAGCGGGAGGGCCCCAAAAACATTCAGTACTTC
CDR3: CASSMDQREGPKNIQYF

V: TRBV30
J: TRBJ1-1
D: NA
size: NA
DNA: TGTGCCTGGAGTCGCTCCCTGAACACTGAAGCTTTCTTT
CDR3: CAWSRSLNTEAFF

V: TRBV11-2
J: TRBJ1-2
D: NA
size: NA
DNA: TGTGCCAGCAGCATTCAAACGGGGAATGGCTACACCTTC
CDR3: CASSIQTGNGYTF

V: TRBV3-1/TRBV3-2
J: TRBJ1-3
D: TRBD1
size: NA
DNA: TGTGCCAGCAGCCAAGGTCGGGACAGGGCAAGTCGCACCATATATTTT
CDR3: CASSQGRDRASRTIYF

V: TRBV30
J: TRBJ1-2
D: TRBD1
size: once
DNA: TGTGCCTGGAGTGTAATGGACAGGTCCATCTATGGCTACACCTTC
CDR3: CAWSVMDRSIYGYTF

V: TRBV7-2
J: TRBJ1-2
D: NA
size: NA
DNA: TGTGCCAGCAGCTACGGAGTCCAGGGTCAGGGCTACACCTTC
CDR3: CASSYGVQGQGYTF

V: TRBV2
J: TRBJ2-1
D: TRBD1
size: NA
DNA: TGTGCCAGCAGGGGGACAGTCTCCTACAATGAGCAGTTCTTC
CDR3: CASRGTVSYNEQFF

V: TRBV7-9
J: TRBJ1-5
D: NA
size: NA
DNA: TGTGCCAGCAGCTTGGGGCCCACCGAGACTAAAAATCAGCCCCAGCATTTT
CDR3: CASSLGPTETKNQPQHF

V: TRBV19
J: TRBJ1-1
D: NA
size: NA
DNA: TGTGCCAGTTTTCCGGGGGCCATGAACACTGAAGCTTTCTTT
CDR3: CASFPGAMNTEAFF

V: TRBV24-1
J: TRBJ2-7
D: NA
size: NA
DNA: TGTGCCACCAGTGACCGAGAGTACGAGCAGTACTTC
CDR3: CATSDREYEQYF

V: TRBV10-3
J: TRBJ1-4
D: TRBD1
size: NA
DNA: TGTGCCATCAGTGGGGGACAGGGGAATGAAAAACTGTTTTTT
CDR3: CAISGGQGNEKLFF

V: TRBV30
J: TRBJ1-1
D: NA
size: NA
DNA: TGTGCCTGGAGTGTGTGGGGGGCCACTGAAGCTTTCTTT
CDR3: CAWSVWGATEAFF

V: TRBV5-4
J: TRBJ1-2
D: NA
size: NA
DNA: TGTGCCAGCAGCTCCGGGACCGTGTATGGCTACACCTTC
CDR3: CASSSGTVYGYTF

V: TRBV7-2
J: TRBJ2-7
D: NA
size: NA
DNA: TGTGCCAGCACTCGGATGGGGGCCTCCTACGAGCAGTACTTC
CDR3: CASTRMGASYEQYF

V: TRBV27
J: TRBJ1-1
D: NA
size: few
DNA: TGTGCCAGCAGCCTGATGGGGTTAGGCACTGAAGCTTTCTTT
CDR3: CASSLMGLGTEAFF

V: TRBV28
J: TRBJ2-5
D: TRBD1
size: NA
DNA: TGTGCCAGCAGTGGACAGGACGGGCGGGAGACCCAGTACTTC
CDR3: CASSGQDGRETQYF

V: TRBV2
J: TRBJ1-1
D: NA
size: NA
DNA: TGTGCCAGCAGTCCTAGTTTCTACCATCGGGACACTGAAGCTTTCTTT
CDR3: CASSPSFYHRDTEAFF

V: TRBV10-3
J: TRBJ2-1
D: NA
size: few
DNA: TGTGCCATCAGTGACGCCGGGAGCCCTGAGCAGTTCTTC
CDR3: CAISDAGSPEQFF

V: TRBV9
J: TRBJ1-2
D: TRBD1
size: NA
DNA: TGTGCCAGCAGCCCCTCGGGACAGATGAACTATGGCTACACCTTC
CDR3: CASSPSGQMNYGYTF

V: TRBV6-5
J: TRBJ2-2
D: NA
size: NA
DNA: TGTGCCAGCAAGAGGCCGGGCACCGGGGAGCTGTTTTTT
CDR3: CASKRPGTGELFF

V: TRBV28
J: TRBJ2-1
D: NA
size: NA
DNA: TGTGCCAGCAGTTTTAGGCCCGCGGGATACAATGAGCAGTTCTTC
CDR3: CASSFRPAGYNEQFF

V: TRBV28
J: TRBJ1-1
D: TRBD1
size: NA
DNA: TGTGCCAGCATCGCTAGCACAGGGGGCGCAGGCACTGAAGCTTTCTTT
CDR3: CASIASTGGAGTEAFF

V: TRBV19
J: TRBJ2-1
D: NA
size: NA
DNA: TGTGCCAGTAGTTTAACCGGACTATGGAATGAGCAGTTCTTC
CDR3: CASSLTGLWNEQFF

V: TRBV19
J: TRBJ1-2
D: TRBD1
size: NA
DNA: TGTGCCAGTGGCTTTCGGACAGGGTCGAACTATGGCTACACCTTC
CDR3: CASGFRTGSNYGYTF

V: TRBV9
J: TRBJ2-5
D: NA
size: few
DNA: TGTGCCAGCAGCGTAGGGCGACATTGGGAGACCCAGTACTTC
CDR3: CASSVGRHWETQYF

V: TRBV19
J: TRBJ1-5
D: NA
size: NA
DNA: TGTGCCAGTAGTATAGTCCCTTCCTCTAGCAATCAGCCCCAGCATTTT
CDR3: CASSIVPSSSNQPQHF

V: TRBV7-2
J: TRBJ2-5
D: NA
size: once
DNA: TGTGCCAGCAGCAAGTCCAGGGCGGGAGAGACCCAGTACTTC
CDR3: CASSKSRAGETQYF

V: TRBV6-5
J: TRBJ2-7
D: NA
size: NA
DNA: TGTGCCAGCAGTTACTCCCGAAGCTCCTACGAGCAGTACTTC
CDR3: CASSYSRSSYEQYF

V: TRBV28
J: TRBJ1-5
D: NA
size: NA
DNA: TGTGCCAGCAGTTCCCCGGGATTTAGCAATCAGCCCCAGCATTTT
CDR3: CASSSPGFSNQPQHF

V: TRBV9
J: TRBJ2-2
D: TRBD2
size: NA
DNA: TGTGCCAGCAGCCCTCGGACTAGCGGTAACACCGGGGAGCTGTTTTTT
CDR3: CASSPRTSGNTGELFF

V: TRBV15
J: TRBJ2-7
D: TRBD1
size: NA
DNA: TGTGCCACCAGCACCGCCCTGGGACAGGGGGCCTACGAGCAGTACTTC
CDR3: CATSTALGQGAYEQYF

V: TRBV28
J: TRBJ1-5
D: NA
size: few
DNA: TGTGCCAGCATCCGGGGAGGCATCAATCAGCCCCAGCATTTT
CDR3: CASIRGGINQPQHF

V: TRBV28
J: TRBJ1-2
D: TRBD1
size: NA
DNA: TGTGCCAGCACTTCTCGAATCCGGGACAGGGGGCCAGACTATGGCTACACCTTC
CDR3: CASTSRIRDRGPDYGYTF